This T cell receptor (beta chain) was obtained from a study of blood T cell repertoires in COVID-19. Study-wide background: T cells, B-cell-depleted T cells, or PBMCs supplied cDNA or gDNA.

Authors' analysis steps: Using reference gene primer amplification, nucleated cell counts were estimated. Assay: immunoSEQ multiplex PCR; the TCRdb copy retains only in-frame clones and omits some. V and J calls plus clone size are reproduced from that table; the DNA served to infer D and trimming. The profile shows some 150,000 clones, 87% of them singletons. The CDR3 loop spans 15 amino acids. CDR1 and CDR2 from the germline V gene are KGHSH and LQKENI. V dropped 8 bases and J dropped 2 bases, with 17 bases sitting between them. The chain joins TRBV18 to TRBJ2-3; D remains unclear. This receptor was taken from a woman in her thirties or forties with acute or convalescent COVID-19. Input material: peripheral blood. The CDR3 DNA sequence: TGTGCCAGCACTCACGTCCTGCCCCCCACAGATACGCAGTATTTT. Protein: CASTHVLPPTDTQYF.